This TCR beta chain is from a study of cytomegalovirus exposure and HLA in healthy donors. Study-level information: According to later analysis, the same platform produced the roughly 130 validation and approximately 700 first-cohort repertoires. Points from the study as a whole: The study put under 200 TCR beta chains on its list as cytomegalovirus-associated. In vitro confirmation showed three CMV-associated chains to be CMV antigen specific. As was reported, the classifier diagnosed cytomegalovirus status with high specificity and sensitivity.

Germline CDR1 is LGHNA and CDR2 is YSLEER. This CDR3 spans 15 amino acids. Trimming stripped 0 bases from V and 0 bases from J, with 6 bases between. Details on this clone: The antigen remains unidentified.

Sequencing was performed with immunoSEQ multiplex PCR; in TCRdb, only in-frame clones are kept and a portion is missing. Of around 94,000 clones detected, just under 95% appear once; the ten largest clones hold roughly 0.82%. The chain combines TRBV4-3 with TRBJ1-3; D is undetermined. The TCR originated in a woman aged 18-30 years in good health and CMV-seronegative. The sample was PBMCs. Here the CDR3 DNA reads TGCGCCAGCAGCCAAGATTCCCTCTCTGGAAACACCATATATTTT. Translating it yields CASSQDSLSGNTIYF.